The 21 T cell receptor beta chains presented below share a single source sample, sequenced in a study of technical replicates of blood from a handful of donors. TCRdb's copy holds only in-frame clones and misses some; the assay was immunoSEQ multiplex PCR. There are approximately 15,000 clones in the sample; more than 75% occur only once, and 10% to 15% lies in the top ten. Specimen: PBMCs. Receptors were obtained from a human donor in good health.

This rearrangement joins TRBV21-1 to TRBJ2-7; no check of the table's D call, TRBD1, against the DNA was made. TRBV21-1 is annotated as a pseudogene. This CDR3 region has 16 residues. CDR3 sequence reads: CASSLDRGRTLYEQYF. CDR3 nucleotide sequence: TGTGCCAGCAGCCTTGACAGGGGGCGAACCCTCTACGAGCAGTACTTC.

The chain couples TRBV19 to TRBJ1-4; a possible D gene is TRBD1 (6 bases). This CDR3 spans 16 amino acids. Germline V gene data show CDR1 as LNHDA and CDR2 as SQIVND (reference sequence). V dropped 5 bases and J dropped 7 bases, with 20 bases sitting between them. The CDR3 here is CASSSYRDVFGEKLFF. The CDR3 DNA follows: TGTGCCAGTAGTTCCTACAGGGATGTGTTTGGTGAAAAACTGTTTTTT.

The chain carries TRBV9 and TRBJ2-1; D is perhaps TRBD1 (6 bases). This CDR3 has 16 amino acids. Trimming left V 2 bases short and J 6 bases short, with 18 bases between. Germline CDR1 reads SGDLS; CDR2 reads YYNGEE. The CDR3 is CASSVRRAQGLNEQFF. CDR3 nucleotide sequence: TGTGCCAGCAGCGTCCGCCGGGCTCAGGGGCTCAATGAGCAGTTCTTC.

The rearrangement joins TRBV10-3 to TRBJ1-1; no clear D. Germline CDR1 reads ENHRY; CDR2 reads SYGVKD. The V end was cut by 5 bases, the J end by 0 bases, with 10 bases between. This CDR3 has 14 residues. The CDR3 DNA is TGTGCCATCAGTCCCGGGTCAATGAACACTGAAGCTTTCTTT. The encoded protein is CAISPGSMNTEAFF.

This clone has a single count. The chain joins TRBV2 to TRBJ2-2; D is perhaps TRBD2 (6 bases). The V gene's germline CDR1 is SNHLY and CDR2 FYNNEI. V gave up 7 bases and J gave up 3 bases, with 12 bases separating them. CDR3 length equals 14 residues. The CDR3 DNA reads TGTGCCAGCATTAAACTAGCCTACACCGGGGAGCTGTTTTTT. As protein: CASIKLAYTGELFF.

On this clone itself: The junction departs from germline at one end; a sequencing error may be responsible. The chain joins TRBV30 to TRBJ1-1; D ambiguous. From germline, CDR1 is GTSNPN and CDR2 SVGIG (reference sequence). The CDR3 loop spans 12 amino acids. This CDR3 is CARRELNTEAFF. CDR3 nucleotide sequence: TGTGCCCGGAGGGAGTTGAACACTGAAGCTTTCTTT. Full variable domain (missing parts from reference TRBV30 and TRBJ1-1): SQTIHQWPATLVQPVGSPLSLECTVEGTSNPNLYWYRQAAGRGLQLLFYSVGIGQISSEVPQNLSASRPQDRQFILSSKKLLLSDSGFYLCARRELNTEAFFGQGTRLTVV.

The chain recombines TRBV18 with TRBJ2-7; possible D gene TRBD1, 7 bases. This CDR3 is built from 15 residues. Germline CDR1 is KGHSH and CDR2 is LQKENI. V was clipped by 3 bases and J by 0 bases, with 12 bases between them. The CDR3 DNA reads as TGTGCCAGCTCACCCGGCCAGGGGGGCTCCTACGAGCAGTACTTC. Protein product: CASSPGQGGSYEQYF.

The J gene is TRBJ2-7, the V gene TRBV28, with no clear D. The CDR3 is made up of 11 amino acids. Trimming took 2 bases from V and 7 from J, leaving 6 bases between them. Germline V gene lookup returns CDR1 MDHEN and CDR2 SYDVKM. The CDR3 region has the DNA TGTGCCAGCAGTTTAAGGCGGGAGCAGTACTTC. Amino acid sequence: CASSLRREQYF.

The chain joins TRBV2 to TRBJ2-5; D perhaps matches TRBD2 (6 bases). From germline, CDR1 is SNHLY and CDR2 FYNNEI. There are 14 residues in the CDR3. Trimming cost V 7 bases and J 2 bases, with 14 bases left between them. In DNA form, the CDR3 reads TGTGCCAGCACAATCATGACTAGTCAAGAGACCCAGTACTTC. It yields the protein CASTIMTSQETQYF.

The chain is built from TRBV7-8 and TRBJ2-7; 11 bases are a match to TRBD2. The CDR3 covers 15 residues. Germline V gene sequence: CDR1 SGHVS, CDR2 FQNEAQ. V gave up 4 bases and J gave up 4 bases; unmatched junction bases: 6. For the CDR3, the DNA is TGTGCCAGCAGCTATAGCGGGAGGGCCGGGTACGAGCAGTACTTC. It encodes CASSYSGRAGYEQYF.

The chain uses TRBV19 and TRBJ2-1; 10 bases are a match to TRBD2. The CDR3 is made up of 15 amino acids. V dropped 4 bases and J dropped 2; count of bases not matched to a gene: 2. Germline V gene sequence: CDR1 LNHDA, CDR2 SQIVND (reference sequence). CDR3 in DNA: TGTGCCAGTAGTACCCTAGCGGGGGCCTACAATGAGCAGTTCTTC. As protein: CASSTLAGAYNEQFF.

This clone was seen just once. The chain carries TRBV2 and TRBJ1-3, with no clear D. Trimming stripped 5 bases from V and 4 bases from J, with 9 bases between. This CDR3 region has 13 residues. Per the germline V gene, CDR1 is SNHLY and CDR2 is FYNNEI. CDR3 in amino acids: CASSLPSGNTIYF. The CDR3 DNA is TGTGCCAGCAGTCTTCCCTCCGGAAACACCATATATTTT.

The chain joins TRBV11-2 to TRBJ2-3, with a possible D match to TRBD1 (5 bases). The V end lost 1 base, the J end lost 3 bases, and 11 bases lay between the germline ends. This CDR3 region has 15 residues. Germline CDR1 and CDR2: SGHAT and FQNNGV. The CDR3 nucleotides are TGTGCCAGCAGCTTAGTAGGGGCAGCGACAGATACGCAGTATTTT. Protein product: CASSLVGAATDTQYF.

For the CDR3, the DNA is TGTGCCTGGAGTCTGTCAGTTACGAACACCGGGGAGCTGTTTTTT. As protein: CAWSLSVTNTGELFF. The chain links TRBV30 to TRBJ2-2; no clear D. From germline, CDR1 is GTSNPN and CDR2 SVGIG (reference sequence). V gave up 2 bases and J gave up 0 bases, with 10 bases separating them. CDR3 length: 15 amino acids.

Only a few counts were recorded for this clone. The chain uses TRBV7-9 and TRBJ2-2, with D hard to call. Trimming removed 10 bases from V and 7 bases from J, with 13 bases in between. CDR1 SEHNR and CDR2 FQNEAQ come from the germline V gene (reference sequence). The CDR3 covers 12 residues. The CDR3 sequence is CATLRVNGELFF. The DNA of the CDR3 is TGTGCCACTCTCCGGGTTAACGGGGAGCTGTTTTTT.

The chain combines TRBV5-1 with TRBJ1-3; D is perhaps TRBD1 (5 bases). Germline V gene data show CDR1 as SGHRS and CDR2 as YFSETQ. V was shortened by 4 bases and J by 4 bases, with 15 bases between the two germline ends. The CDR3 extends over 15 amino acids. The CDR3 here is CASSPFSGSGNTIYF. CDR3 in DNA: TGCGCCAGCAGCCCTTTCTCAGGGTCCGGAAACACCATATATTTT.

This clone came up a few times. CDR3 region: CASQGGGTGAQPQHF. CDR3 nucleotide sequence: TGTGCCAGCCAAGGAGGGGGGACAGGGGCTCAGCCCCAGCATTTT. This chain links TRBV6-1 with TRBJ1-5; TRBD1 matches 10 bases. The germline CDR1 and CDR2 sequences are MNHNS and SASEGT. Trimming cost V 8 bases and J 6 bases; bases outside gene matches: 10. The CDR3 loop spans 15 amino acids.

The rearrangement uses TRBV5-1 and TRBJ2-1; D might be TRBD1 (5 bases). Germline CDR1 reads SGHRS; CDR2 reads YFSETQ. This CDR3 comprises 12 residues. Trimming stripped 5 bases from V and 5 bases from J, with 8 bases between. The CDR3 here is CASRTADNEQFF. The CDR3 region has the DNA TGCGCCAGCAGGACAGCCGACAATGAGCAGTTCTTC. The whole variable domain, remainder taken from reference TRBV5-1 and TRBJ2-1, is KAGVTQTPRYLIKTRGQQVTLSCSPISGHRSVSWYQQTPGQGLQFLFEYFSETQRNKGNFPGRFSGRQFSNSRSEMNVSTLELGDSALYLCASRTADNEQFFGPGTRLTVL.

The CDR3 region is CASSVERGYTGELFF. DNA of the CDR3: TGTGCCAGCAGCGTAGAAAGAGGGTACACCGGGGAGCTGTTTTTT. The rearrangement joins TRBV9 to TRBJ2-2, with TRBD2 as a possible D gene (5 bases). This CDR3 spans 15 amino acids. Between the trimmed V and J ends, which lost 0 bases and 3 bases, there was a span of 9 bases. Germline V lookup: CDR1 SGDLS, CDR2 YYNGEE.

The rearrangement links TRBV9 to TRBJ1-5; D perhaps matches TRBD1 (5 bases). The CDR3 is 14 amino acids. The V and J ends lost 3 bases and 6 bases respectively, with 13 bases between them. The germline V gene encodes CDR1 SGDLS and CDR2 YYNGEE. Written as DNA, the CDR3 is TGTGCCAGCAGCGCTCAGGGCGGGGGTCAGCCCCAGCATTTT. Translation gives CASSAQGGGQPQHF.

The chain links TRBV15 to TRBJ2-2; TRBD1 matches at 9 bases. V shed 0 bases and J 5 bases; nucleotides not matched to a gene: 10. CDR1 is LNHNV and CDR2 is YYDKDF in the germline V gene (reference sequence). The CDR3 has 18 amino acids. CDR3 residues: CATSRDTYRGRGTGELFF. DNA for the CDR3: TGTGCCACCAGCAGAGATACCTACAGGGGGCGCGGGACCGGGGAGCTGTTTTTT.